The next 13 T cell receptor beta chains were all read from a single sample in a study of early stage breast cancer tumors. Profiled with immunoSEQ multiplex PCR; TCRdb holds only in-frame clones, not every one. The data contain roughly 60,000 clones, about 83% of them seen just once; the ten biggest clones take up about 3.4%. Sequenced sample: blood. The receptors derive from a person aged 30 to 40 with breast cancer.

The count of this clone is one. The chain has TRBV11-3 and TRBJ2-2; no clear D gene. CDR3 length: 14 amino acids. CDR1 SGHNT and CDR2 YENEEA come from the germline V gene. Deletions cut 1 base from V and 7 bases from J, with 10 bases between. The CDR3 sequence: CASSLGPRVGELFF. The DNA for the CDR3 is TGTGCCAGCAGCTTAGGGCCCCGGGTCGGGGAGCTGTTTTTT.

The rearrangement joins TRBV5-4 to TRBJ2-7; D is unresolved. CDR1 is SGHNT, CDR2 YYREEE, per germline (reference sequence). The CDR3 extends over 13 amino acids. V was shortened by 4 bases and J by 3 bases, with 11 bases between the two germline ends. CDR3 DNA: TGTGCCAGCAGCCAGTTGGGTAACTACGAGCAGTACTTC. Protein: CASSQLGNYEQYF.

The V call is TRBV2, the J call TRBJ2-1; tentatively, D is TRBD1 (6 bases). Trimming took off 4 bases at V and 10 bases at J, with 11 bases between the two ends. Germline CDR1 SNHLY, CDR2 FYNNEI. There are 12 residues in the CDR3. CDR3 in amino acids: CASSGRGYEQFF. CDR3 nucleotides: TGTGCCAGCAGTGGCAGGGGATACGAGCAGTTCTTC.

The table lists this clone with a count of one. The chain carries TRBV7-7 and TRBJ2-5, with 8 bases identical to TRBD2. J was trimmed by 4 bases and V by 5 bases; bases with no gene match: 6. Per the germline V gene, CDR1 is SSHAT and CDR2 is FNYEAQ (reference sequence). This CDR3 is built from 14 residues. The CDR3 reads CASSRGLGGETQYF. The CDR3 nucleotides are TGTGCCAGCAGCAGGGGACTAGGGGGAGAGACCCAGTACTTC.

The CDR3 region has the DNA TGTGCCAGTAGTATAAGGAGGCCAGATACGCAGTATTTT. The encoded protein is CASSIRRPDTQYF. V gene TRBV19 combines with J gene TRBJ2-3; a weak D match, TRBD2 (5 bases). CDR3 length: 13 amino acids. Germline V gene data show CDR1 as LNHDA and CDR2 as SQIVND (reference sequence). V was cut by 2 bases and J by 4 bases, with 7 bases left in between.

This chain connects TRBV7-2 to TRBJ1-1; the D is unclear. The germline V and J ends were trimmed by 2 bases and 2 bases, with 6 bases remaining between them. The CDR3 totals 13 residues. Looked up from germline, CDR1 is SGHTA and CDR2 is FQGNSA. The CDR3 here is CASSLPLNTEAFF. The CDR3 DNA reads as TGTGCCAGCAGCTTACCCCTAAACACTGAAGCTTTCTTT.

This clone has a single count. The chain carries TRBV10-3 and TRBJ2-1, with 9 nucleotides matching TRBD1. The junction had 5 bases not matched to a gene; V was cut back by 7 bases and J by 7 bases. CDR3 length: 13 residues. Germline V gene sequence: CDR1 ENHRY, CDR2 SYGVKD. The CDR3 DNA reads as TGTGCCATCACTGGGACAGGGCTTAATGAGCAGTTCTTC. It yields the protein CAITGTGLNEQFF.

The V gene is TRBV27, the J gene TRBJ2-6, with 9 bases that match TRBD1. With V trimmed by 7 bases and J by 0 bases, 4 bases remained unmatched. Germline V lookup: CDR1 MNHEY, CDR2 SMNVEV (reference sequence). The CDR3 spans 16 residues. CDR3 nucleotide sequence: TGTGCCAGCAAACGGGACAGGGTCTCTGGGGCCAACGTCCTGACTTTC. It encodes CASKRDRVSGANVLTF.

V and J are TRBV20-1 and TRBJ1-1; D gene ambiguous. Germline CDR1 reads DFQATT; CDR2 reads SNEGSKA (reference sequence). This CDR3 spans 11 amino acids. Trimming removed 6 bases at V and 10 bases at J, with 15 bases between. The CDR3 bases are TGCAGTGCCCCCAGGTCCAGGCTAGCTTTCTTT. It encodes CSAPRSRLAFF.

This clone was observed a handful of times. The rearrangement uses TRBV19 and TRBJ2-7; 8 bases align to TRBD2. CDR1 is LNHDA, CDR2 SQIVND, per germline (reference sequence). Trimming removed 7 bases from V and 2 bases from J; junction bases left unmatched: 10. This CDR3 spans 15 amino acids. CDR3 loop: CASTPASGLTYEQYF. The CDR3 DNA sequence: TGTGCCAGTACACCGGCTAGCGGGCTCACCTACGAGCAGTACTTC.

The chain is built from TRBV7-6 and TRBJ2-2; 9 bases match TRBD1. The V and J ends lost 5 bases and 3 bases, in that order; junction bases with no gene match: 7. Germline CDR1 reads SGHVS; CDR2 reads FNYEAQ. CDR3 length equals 16 residues. The CDR3 spells CASSIYRGRDTGELFF. The CDR3 nucleotides are TGTGCCAGCAGCATATACAGGGGGCGGGACACCGGGGAGCTGTTTTTT. The entire variable domain, with the rest obtained from reference TRBV7-6 and TRBJ2-2, is as follows: GAGVSQSPRYKVTKRGQDVALRCDPISGHVSLYWYRQALGQGPEFLTYFNYEAQQDKSGLPNDRFSAERPEGSISTLTIQRTEQRDSAMYRCASSIYRGRDTGELFFGEGSRLTVL.

Only a few counts were recorded for this clone. The chain has TRBV30 and TRBJ2-2; D call uncertain. The CDR3 sequence is 12 residues long. CDR1 is GTSNPN, CDR2 SVGIG, per germline (reference sequence). V shed 4 bases and J shed 4 bases, with 7 bases lying between them. CDR3 DNA sequence: TGTGCCTGGACCCAGATCACCGGGGAGCTGTTTTTT. The encoded protein is CAWTQITGELFF.

This clone was seen once. The J gene is TRBJ2-1, the V gene TRBV4-3, with TRBD1 matching over 8 bases. With V trimmed by 6 bases and J by 4 bases, 8 bases remained unmatched. Germline V CDR1 and CDR2: LGHNA, YSLEER. The CDR3 spans 15 residues. The CDR3 DNA sequence: TGCGCCAGCAGTGTGGACAGGGTGGGTTACAATGAGCAGTTCTTC. Its translation: CASSVDRVGYNEQFF.